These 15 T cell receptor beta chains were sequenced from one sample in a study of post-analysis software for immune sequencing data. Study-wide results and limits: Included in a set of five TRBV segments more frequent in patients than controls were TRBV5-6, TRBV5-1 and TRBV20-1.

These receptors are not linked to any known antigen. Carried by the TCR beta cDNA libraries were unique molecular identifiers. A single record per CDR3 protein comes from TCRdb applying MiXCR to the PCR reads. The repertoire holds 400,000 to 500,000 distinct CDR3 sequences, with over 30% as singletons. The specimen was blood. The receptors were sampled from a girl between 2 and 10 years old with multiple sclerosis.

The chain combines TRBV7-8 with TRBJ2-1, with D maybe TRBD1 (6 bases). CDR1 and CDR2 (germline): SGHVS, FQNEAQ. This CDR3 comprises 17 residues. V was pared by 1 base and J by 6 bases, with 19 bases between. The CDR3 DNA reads TGTGCCAGCAGCTTAGTGCTTGGGCAGGGGAGTAGCAATGAGCAGTTCTTC. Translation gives CASSLVLGQGSSNEQFF.

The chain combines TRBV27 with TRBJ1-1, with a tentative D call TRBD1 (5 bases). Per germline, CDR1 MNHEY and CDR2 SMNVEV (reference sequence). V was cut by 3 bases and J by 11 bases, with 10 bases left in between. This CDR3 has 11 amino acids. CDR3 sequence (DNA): TGTGCCAGCAGTTTTGCGGGGGTCGCTTTCTTT. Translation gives CASSFAGVAFF.

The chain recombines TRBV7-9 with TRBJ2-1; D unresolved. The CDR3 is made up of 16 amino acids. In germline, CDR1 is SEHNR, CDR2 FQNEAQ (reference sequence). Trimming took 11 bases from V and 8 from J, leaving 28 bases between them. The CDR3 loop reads CACTSVGFRGNDEQFF. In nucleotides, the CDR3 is TGTGCCTGCACCTCCGTGGGGTTCCGCGGTAATGATGAGCAGTTCTTC.

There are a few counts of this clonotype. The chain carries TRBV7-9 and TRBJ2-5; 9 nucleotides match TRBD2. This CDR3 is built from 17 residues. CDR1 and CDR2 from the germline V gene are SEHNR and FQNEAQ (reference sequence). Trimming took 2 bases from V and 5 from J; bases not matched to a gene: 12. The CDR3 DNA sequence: TGTGCCAGCAGCTTAAGGGTGGCTAGCGGGACCGTGGAGACCCAGTACTTC. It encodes CASSLRVASGTVETQYF.

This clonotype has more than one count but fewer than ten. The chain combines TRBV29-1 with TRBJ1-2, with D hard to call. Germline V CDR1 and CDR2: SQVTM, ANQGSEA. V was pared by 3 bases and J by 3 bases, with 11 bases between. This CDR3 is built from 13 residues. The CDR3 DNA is TGCAGCGTTGACCCTGGCGGATACTATGGCTACACCTTC. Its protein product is CSVDPGGYYGYTF.

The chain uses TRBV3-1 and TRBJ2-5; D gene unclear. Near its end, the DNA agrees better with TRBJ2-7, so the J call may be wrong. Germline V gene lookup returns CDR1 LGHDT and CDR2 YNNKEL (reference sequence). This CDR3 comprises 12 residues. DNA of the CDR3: TGTGCCAGCAGTCGCTTTACCTACGAGCAGTACTTC. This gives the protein CASSRFTYEQYF.

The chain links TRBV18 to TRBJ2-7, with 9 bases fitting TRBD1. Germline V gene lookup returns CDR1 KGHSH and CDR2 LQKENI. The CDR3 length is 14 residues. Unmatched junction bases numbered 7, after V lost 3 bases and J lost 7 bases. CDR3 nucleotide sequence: TGTGCCAGCTCACCGAGGGACAGGGAGGGGGAGCAGTACTTC. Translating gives CASSPRDREGEQYF.

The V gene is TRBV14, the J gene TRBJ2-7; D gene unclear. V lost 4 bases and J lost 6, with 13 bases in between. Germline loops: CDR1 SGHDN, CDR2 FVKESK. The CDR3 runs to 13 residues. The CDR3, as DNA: TGTGCCAGCAGCCGCCTGGCGGCTACCGAGCAGTACTTC. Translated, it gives CASSRLAATEQYF.

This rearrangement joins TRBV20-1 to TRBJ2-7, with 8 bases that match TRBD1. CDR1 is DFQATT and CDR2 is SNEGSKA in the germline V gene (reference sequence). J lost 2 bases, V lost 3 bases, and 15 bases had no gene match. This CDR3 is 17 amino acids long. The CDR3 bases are TGCAGTGCTAGCCTGGACAGGGTCCAAGGGGAAACCTACGAGCAGTACTTC. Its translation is CSASLDRVQGETYEQYF.

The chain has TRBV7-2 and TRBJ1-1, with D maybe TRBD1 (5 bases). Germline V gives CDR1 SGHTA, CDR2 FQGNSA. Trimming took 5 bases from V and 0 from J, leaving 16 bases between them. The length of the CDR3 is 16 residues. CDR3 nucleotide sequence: TGTGCCAGCAGCACCCGACAGCTAACCCTGAACACTGAAGCTTTCTTT. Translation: CASSTRQLTLNTEAFF.

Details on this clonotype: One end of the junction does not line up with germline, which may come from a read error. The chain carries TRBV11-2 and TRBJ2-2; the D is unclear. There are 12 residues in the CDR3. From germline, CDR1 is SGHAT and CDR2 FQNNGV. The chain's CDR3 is CVSSPSTGELFF. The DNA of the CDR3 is TGTGTCAGCAGCCCGAGTACCGGGGAGCTGTTTTTT.

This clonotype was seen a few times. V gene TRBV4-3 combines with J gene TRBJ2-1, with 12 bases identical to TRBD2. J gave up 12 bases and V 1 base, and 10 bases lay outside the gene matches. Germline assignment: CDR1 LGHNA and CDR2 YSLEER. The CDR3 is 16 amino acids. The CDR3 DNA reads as TGCGCCAGCAGCCAAGGCAGACTAGCGGGAGAGATTGGGCAGTTCTTC. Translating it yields CASSQGRLAGEIGQFF.

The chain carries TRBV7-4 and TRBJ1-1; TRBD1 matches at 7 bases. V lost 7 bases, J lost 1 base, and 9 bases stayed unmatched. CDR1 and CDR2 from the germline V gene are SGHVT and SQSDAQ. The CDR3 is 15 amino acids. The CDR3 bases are TGTGCCAGCATCATAAAGACAGGGCGGAACACTGAAGCTTTCTTT. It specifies CASIIKTGRNTEAFF.

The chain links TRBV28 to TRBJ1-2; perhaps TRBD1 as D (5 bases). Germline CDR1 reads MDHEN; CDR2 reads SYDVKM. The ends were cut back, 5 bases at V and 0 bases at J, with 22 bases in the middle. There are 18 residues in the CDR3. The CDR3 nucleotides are TGTGCCAGCAGTGCCGGCCTTAAATCCGGGACGCCTAACTATGGCTACACCTTC. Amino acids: CASSAGLKSGTPNYGYTF.

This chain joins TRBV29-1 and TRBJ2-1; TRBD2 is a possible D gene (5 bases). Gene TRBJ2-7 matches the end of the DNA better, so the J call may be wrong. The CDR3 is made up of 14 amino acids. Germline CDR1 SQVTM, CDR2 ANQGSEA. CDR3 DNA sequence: TGCAGCGTTGAATCGGGGTCTGCCTACAATGAGCAGTACTTC. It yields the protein CSVESGSAYNEQYF.